The 21 T cell receptor beta chains below come from one sample, sequenced in a study of blood T cell repertoires in COVID-19. Only in-frame clones appear in the TCRdb table, and some are missing; sequencing was by immunoSEQ multiplex PCR. The table has roughly 290,000 clones, about 90% seen once. The sample consisted of peripheral blood. The receptors stem from a woman in her twenties or thirties who had recovered from COVID-19.

V is TRBV7-3 and J is TRBJ1-5; D gene uncertain. Per germline, CDR1 SGHTA and CDR2 FQGTGA. This CDR3 spans 13 amino acids. Trimming removed 1 base at V and 7 bases at J, with 8 bases between. The CDR3 DNA reads TGTGCCAGCAGCTTAATGGCGGGGCAGCCCCAGCATTTT. Its protein product is CASSLMAGQPQHF.

The V gene is TRBV4-1, the J gene TRBJ1-3, with D uncertain. Trimming took 0 bases from V and 0 from J, leaving 18 bases between them. The CDR3 is 19 residues long. CDR1 and CDR2 (germline): MGHRA, YSYEKL. The CDR3 spells CASSQDPVGSGFSGNTIYF. The CDR3 bases are TGCGCCAGCAGCCAAGACCCCGTTGGGAGCGGATTCTCTGGAAACACCATATATTTT.

The chain combines TRBV5-1 with TRBJ2-1; D is perhaps TRBD1 (7 bases). The germline V gene has CDR1 SGHRS and CDR2 YFSETQ. The length of the CDR3 is 12 residues. Trimming removed 0 bases at V and 14 bases at J, with 12 bases between. The CDR3: CASSLGRGEKFF. The DNA for the CDR3 is TGCGCCAGCAGCTTGGGCAGGGGGGAGAAGTTCTTC.

DNA for the CDR3: TGTGCCAGCAGCCCCCTTAACCAACGGGAGACCCAGTACTTC. This encodes CASSPLNQRETQYF. The rearrangement uses TRBV7-9 and TRBJ2-5, with D uncertain. The ends were cut back, 5 bases at V and 5 bases at J, with 15 bases in the middle. Germline loops: CDR1 SEHNR, CDR2 FQNEAQ (reference sequence). This CDR3 region has 14 residues.

The V call is TRBV5-1, the J call TRBJ2-3; 7 bases align to TRBD2. CDR1 SGHRS and CDR2 YFSETQ come from the germline V gene. The CDR3 runs to 18 residues. V trimming: 0 bases; J trimming: 0 bases; junction bases outside the gene matches: 10. CDR3 sequence (DNA): TGCGCCAGCAGCTTGGCTTGGTGGTCTAGCGGCAGCACAGATACGCAGTATTTT. This gives the protein CASSLAWWSSGSTDTQYF.

The rearrangement links TRBV27 to TRBJ2-7; a weak D match, TRBD2 (6 bases). This CDR3 has 13 amino acids. V was cut by 5 bases and J by 8 bases, with 16 bases left in between. Germline lookup yields CDR1 MNHEY and CDR2 SMNVEV (reference sequence). The CDR3 region has the DNA TGTGCCAGCAGTGGCGTTAGGAGGGAACAGCAGTACTTC. Protein sequence: CASSGVRREQQYF.

The chain recombines TRBV29-1 with TRBJ2-6; 14 positions match TRBD2. CDR1 and CDR2 (germline): SQVTM, ANQGSEA. The CDR3 totals 18 residues. Trimming took 6 bases from V and 1 from J; bases not matched to a gene: 8. CDR3 region: CSVVGTSGSGSGANVLTF. The DNA of the CDR3 is TGCAGCGTCGTCGGGACTAGCGGGAGTGGATCTGGGGCCAACGTCCTGACTTTC.

The V and J genes are TRBV7-9 and TRBJ2-7; TRBD1 agrees at 10 bases. The V gene's germline CDR1 is SEHNR and CDR2 FQNEAQ (reference sequence). The CDR3 consists of 14 residues. Trimming removed 5 bases from V and 3 bases from J; junction bases left unmatched: 4. The CDR3 protein is CASSLGTGVYEQYF. The CDR3 nucleotides read TGTGCCAGCAGCCTCGGGACAGGGGTCTACGAGCAGTACTTC.

This clone was recorded a few times. V is TRBV19 and J is TRBJ1-5; D uncertain. The CDR3 extends over 14 amino acids. Germline CDR1 is LNHDA and CDR2 is SQIVND (reference sequence). Trimming shortened V by 11 bases and J by 3 bases, and 17 bases separated the two germline ends. In nucleotides, the CDR3 is TGTGCCGTAGGTTTCTCGCGGTCCAATCAGCCCCAGCATTTT. It codes for CAVGFSRSNQPQHF.

This clone was detected once. The CDR3 coding sequence is TGTGCCAGCAGCCGGGACAGGGTGACGCAGTATTTT. Residues: CASSRDRVTQYF. The V call is TRBV11-3, the J call TRBJ2-3; 9 bases agree with TRBD1. Trimming took 5 bases from V and 9 from J; bases not matched to a gene: 3. In germline, CDR1 is SGHNT, CDR2 YENEEA. There are 12 residues in the CDR3.

The chain has TRBV14 and TRBJ2-7; no clear D gene. Trimming took off 1 base at V and 2 bases at J, with 6 bases between the two ends. The CDR3 length is 13 residues. Germline V gene sequence: CDR1 SGHDN, CDR2 FVKESK. The CDR3 region has the DNA TGTGCCAGCAGCCAAGTTGAGGCCTACGAGCAGTACTTC. Its protein product is CASSQVEAYEQYF.

This clone came up once. The V and J genes are TRBV29-1 and TRBJ2-1, with 11 bases aligning to TRBD2. The length of the CDR3 is 19 residues. The ends lost 3 bases at V and 0 bases at J; junction bases unmatched: 13. Germline CDR1 SQVTM, CDR2 ANQGSEA. For the CDR3, the DNA is TGCAGCGTTGACAGTCGGGGACTAGCGGAGTGGAGCTCCTACAATGAGCAGTTCTTC. Its protein is CSVDSRGLAEWSSYNEQFF.

The table lists this clone with a few counts. V and J are TRBV7-2 and TRBJ1-6; D is undetermined. Germline loops: CDR1 SGHTA, CDR2 FQGNSA. This CDR3 region has 16 residues. V was pared by 5 bases and J by 5 bases, with 16 bases between. As DNA, the CDR3 is TGTGCCAGCAGCCCTACGATGATCATAAATAATTCACCCCTCCACTTT. Translation: CASSPTMIINNSPLHF.

This chain links TRBV5-6 with TRBJ1-5, with TRBD1 matching 7 bases. Germline V lookup: CDR1 SGHDT, CDR2 YYEEEE. J gave up 7 bases and V 2 bases, and 3 bases lay outside the gene matches. CDR3 length: 13 amino acids. The CDR3 region is CASSLLQGQPQHF. In DNA, the CDR3 is TGTGCCAGCAGCTTATTACAGGGGCAGCCCCAGCATTTT.

The rearrangement links TRBV23-1 to TRBJ1-6, with TRBD1 matching over 9 bases. TRBV23-1 is recorded as an ORF, its role being uncertain. With 1 base clipped from V and 8 bases from J, the junction kept 3 bases outside the gene matches. There are 15 residues in the CDR3. The CDR3 region has the DNA TGCGCCAGCAGTCAATTGTGGGACAGGGATTCACCCCTCCACTTT. The encoded protein is CASSQLWDRDSPLHF.

This rearrangement joins TRBV29-1 to TRBJ2-7; 9 bases are a match to TRBD1. CDR1 and CDR2 from the germline V gene are SQVTM and ANQGSEA. V trimming: 3 bases; J trimming: 0 bases; junction bases outside the gene matches: 3. The CDR3 extends over 14 amino acids. CDR3 protein: CSVEGTGISYEQYF. Here the CDR3 DNA reads TGCAGCGTTGAGGGGACAGGGATCTCCTACGAGCAGTACTTC.

The chain joins TRBV6-4 to TRBJ2-5, with 12 bases fitting TRBD2. The CDR3 totals 15 residues. Per germline, CDR1 MRHNA and CDR2 SNTAGT. The trim removed 10 bases at V and 2 bases at J, leaving 8 bases unmatched. The CDR3 loop is CATGKTSGGQETQYF. In nucleotides, the CDR3 is TGTGCCACCGGGAAGACTAGCGGGGGACAAGAGACCCAGTACTTC.

This chain joins TRBV9 and TRBJ1-1; TRBD1 aligns across 9 bases. The J segment lost 1 base and the V segment lost 3 bases, leaving 7 bases of the junction unmatched. The CDR3 is made up of 16 amino acids. CDR1 SGDLS and CDR2 YYNGEE come from the germline V gene. The DNA for the CDR3 is TGTGCCAGCAGCGGGGGAGGGACAGGGACGAACACTGAAGCTTTCTTT. Its protein product is CASSGGGTGTNTEAFF.

The J gene is TRBJ2-2, the V gene TRBV2; TRBD1 matches 7 bases. Germline CDR1 and CDR2: SNHLY and FYNNEI. Trimming cost V 6 bases and J 2 bases; bases outside gene matches: 6. The CDR3 has 15 residues. The CDR3, as DNA: TGTGCCAGCAGAGTTGACAGGGTAAACACCGGGGAGCTGTTTTTT. Its protein is CASRVDRVNTGELFF. Full variable domain (outside the CDR3, taken from reference TRBV2 and TRBJ2-2): EPEVTQTPSHQVTQMGQEVILRCVPISNHLYFYWYRQILGQKVEFLVSFYNNEISEKSEIFDDQFSVERPDGSNFTLKIRSTKLEDSAMYFCASRVDRVNTGELFFGEGSRLTVL.

J is TRBJ2-5 and V is TRBV4-1; D possibly corresponds to TRBD2 (6 bases). Per the germline V gene, CDR1 is MGHRA and CDR2 is YSYEKL. This CDR3 has 14 amino acids. The V end was cut by 1 base, the J end by 2 bases, with 8 bases between. CDR3 protein: CASSQGRGQETQYF. As DNA, the CDR3 is TGCGCCAGCAGCCAAGGACGGGGGCAAGAGACCCAGTACTTC.

The chain links TRBV7-2 to TRBJ2-5, with 7 bases aligning to TRBD1. Germline-derived CDR1 and CDR2 are SGHTA and FQGNSA. There are 15 residues in the CDR3. The junction had 10 bases not matched to a gene; V was cut back by 4 bases and J by 5 bases. The DNA for the CDR3 is TGTGCCAGCAGCTCTATACAGGGGTTAGAGGAGACCCAGTACTTC. Protein product: CASSSIQGLEETQYF.